The clone carrying this T cell receptor (beta chain) was seen more than once but under ten times. Its antigen is unknown. The sample originates from a study of siplizumab effects on memory and regulatory T cells. Coculturing at 37°C lasted 6 days for the mixed lymphocyte reaction cells. From germline, CDR1 is ENHRY and CDR2 SYGVKD. The V and J ends lost 0 bases and 3 bases respectively, with 11 bases between them. The CDR3 is made up of 15 amino acids. Sequenced by immunoSEQ multiplex PCR; TCRdb stores in-frame clones only, minus some. The sample has about 3,400 clones, around half seen once; the top ten hold about 5%.

The sequence derives from a human donor in good health; the cells came from an allogeneic mixed lymphocyte reaction. The rearrangement uses TRBV10-3 and TRBJ1-1; D perhaps matches TRBD1 (5 bases). Sequenced: CFSE-low (dividing) CD4+ T cells sorted from an allogeneic mixed lymphocyte reaction. The CDR3 reads CAISESGGAYTEAFF. In nucleotides, the CDR3 is TGTGCCATCAGTGAGTCAGGAGGGGCCTACACTGAAGCTTTCTTT.